The clone carrying this T cell receptor (beta chain) came up a few times. Its target is unknown. Each CDR3 protein is one row after TCRdb ran MiXCR on the reads. In the table there are some 230,000 distinct CDR3 sequences, roughly 20% of which are singletons. This entry comes from a study of T cell repertoires in cytomegalovirus infection. Whole-study context: Evidence of both CMV infection and a matching HLA type came from public TCR beta signatures. Broader study findings: Ex vivo responses were dominated by HLA-C-restricted CMV-specific TCR beta clonotypes.

Germline loops: CDR1 SEHNR, CDR2 FQNEAQ (reference sequence). The CDR3 spans 15 residues. V was clipped by 5 bases and J by 3 bases; unmatched bases: 4. Source material: CD8+ T cells from PBMCs. This receptor was taken from a human donor in good health (CMV status not recorded). Some clones in this sample may be carry-over from other donors' samples. This rearrangement joins TRBV7-9 to TRBJ2-7, with TRBD2 identical over 13 bases. The CDR3 sequence: CASSKTSGGFYEQYF. In nucleotides, the CDR3 is TGTGCCAGCAGCAAGACTAGCGGGGGGTTCTACGAGCAGTACTTC.